This TCR beta chain was sequenced for a study of cytomegalovirus exposure and HLA in healthy donors. In the study overall: The same platform used for the approximately 700 first-cohort repertoires was also used for the 100 to 150 validation repertoires, as a later analysis reported. Whole-study findings and limits: According to a later analysis, TCR clusters from the first cohort tended to co-occur in the 120 or so validation repertoires. The study designated some 180 TCR beta chains cytomegalovirus-associated.

Assay used: immunoSEQ multiplex PCR; TCRdb lists only in-frame clones, some missing. The data contain some 74,000 clones, over 85% of them singletons. These donors were members of the approximately 110-subject validation cohort, a group separate from the approximately 700-subject first cohort. In regard to this clone: Its antigen is not identified.

The receptor was isolated from a woman aged 30 to 39 in good health and CMV-seronegative. The source material was PBMCs.

The CDR3 bases are TGTGCCAGCAGCTTAGAACCCGGGACAGGGCCCTACGAGCAGTACTTC. It specifies CASSLEPGTGPYEQYF. The rearrangement joins TRBV5-5 to TRBJ2-7; TRBD1 matches at 9 bases. Germline V gene lookup returns CDR1 SGHKS and CDR2 YYEKEE (reference sequence). There are 16 residues in the CDR3. Trimming removed 2 bases from V and 2 bases from J; junction bases left unmatched: 8.